This TCR beta chain was found in a study of shared clonotypes between healthy human individuals. The naive CD8 population came from CD45RO-negative cells selected for CCR7, without terminally differentiated effector memory CD45RA+ cells. With respect to this clone: Its antigen is undetermined.

Germline V lookup: CDR1 MNHEY, CDR2 SMNVEV (reference sequence). There are 16 residues in the CDR3. The V gene lost 1 base and the J gene lost 4 bases, with 14 bases spanning the gap. General study findings and limits: Represented genetic and exposure-history diversity was restricted by having few donors.

Method: immunoSEQ multiplex PCR; TCRdb's copy keeps in-frame clones and lacks some. Among about 1.9 million clones listed, 80% to 95% were seen once. The clonotype originates from a young man in good health. Some clones in this sample may be carry-over from other donors' samples. This chain joins TRBV27 and TRBJ2-1; D gene ambiguous. Sequencing used naive CD8+ T cells from PBMCs. The CDR3 DNA follows: TGTGCCAGCAGTTTATTGGTTGGCGCCGCTTACAATGAGCAGTTCTTC. This codes for CASSLLVGAAYNEQFF.